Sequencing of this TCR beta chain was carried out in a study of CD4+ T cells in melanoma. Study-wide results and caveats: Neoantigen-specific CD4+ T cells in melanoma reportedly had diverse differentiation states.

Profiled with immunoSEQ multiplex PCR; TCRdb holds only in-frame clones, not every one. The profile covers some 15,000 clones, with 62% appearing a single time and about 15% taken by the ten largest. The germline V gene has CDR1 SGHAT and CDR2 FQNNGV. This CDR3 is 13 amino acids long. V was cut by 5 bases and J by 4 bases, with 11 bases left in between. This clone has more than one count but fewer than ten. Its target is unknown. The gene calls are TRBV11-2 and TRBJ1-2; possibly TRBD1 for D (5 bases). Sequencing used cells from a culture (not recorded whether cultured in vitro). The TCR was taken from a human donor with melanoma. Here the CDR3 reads CASSTGGRYGYTF. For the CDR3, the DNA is TGTGCCAGCAGCACGGGGGGTCGCTATGGCTACACCTTC.